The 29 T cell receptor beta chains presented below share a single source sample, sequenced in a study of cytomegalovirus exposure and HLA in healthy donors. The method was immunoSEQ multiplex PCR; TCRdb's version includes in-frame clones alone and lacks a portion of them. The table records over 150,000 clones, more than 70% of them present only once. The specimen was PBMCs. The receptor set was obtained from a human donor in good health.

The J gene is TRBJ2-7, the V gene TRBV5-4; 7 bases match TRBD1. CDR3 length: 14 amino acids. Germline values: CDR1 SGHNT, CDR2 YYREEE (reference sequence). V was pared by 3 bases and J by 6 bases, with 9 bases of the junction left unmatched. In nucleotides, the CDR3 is TGTGCCAGCAGCTCGAGACAGGGTCTGGGCGAGCAGTACTTC. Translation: CASSSRQGLGEQYF.

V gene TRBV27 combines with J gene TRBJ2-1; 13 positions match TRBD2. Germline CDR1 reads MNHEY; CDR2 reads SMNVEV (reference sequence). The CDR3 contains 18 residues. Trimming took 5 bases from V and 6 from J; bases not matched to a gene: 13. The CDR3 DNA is TGTGCCAGCAGTCCCCGGACGAGGACTAGCGGGAGTAGCAATGAGCAGTTCTTC. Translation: CASSPRTRTSGSSNEQFF.

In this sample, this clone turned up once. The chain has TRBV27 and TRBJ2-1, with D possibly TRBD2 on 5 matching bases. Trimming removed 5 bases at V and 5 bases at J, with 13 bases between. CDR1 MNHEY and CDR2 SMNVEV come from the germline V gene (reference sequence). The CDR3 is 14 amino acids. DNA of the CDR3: TGTGCCAGCAGTCCGAATAGAGGGAACAATGAGCAGTTCTTC. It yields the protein CASSPNRGNNEQFF.

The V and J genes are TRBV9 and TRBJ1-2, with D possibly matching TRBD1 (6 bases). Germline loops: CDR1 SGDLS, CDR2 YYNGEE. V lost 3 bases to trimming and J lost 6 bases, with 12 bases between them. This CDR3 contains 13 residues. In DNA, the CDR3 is TGTGCCAGCAGCGGACCACAGGGCGATGGCTACACCTTC. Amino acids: CASSGPQGDGYTF.

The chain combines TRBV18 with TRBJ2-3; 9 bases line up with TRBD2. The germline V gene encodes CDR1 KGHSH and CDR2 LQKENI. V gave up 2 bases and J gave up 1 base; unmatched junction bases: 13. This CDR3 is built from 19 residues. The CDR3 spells CASSPFSASGTLGTDTQYF. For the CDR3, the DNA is TGTGCCAGCTCACCATTTTCGGCTAGCGGGACCCTAGGCACAGATACGCAGTATTTT.

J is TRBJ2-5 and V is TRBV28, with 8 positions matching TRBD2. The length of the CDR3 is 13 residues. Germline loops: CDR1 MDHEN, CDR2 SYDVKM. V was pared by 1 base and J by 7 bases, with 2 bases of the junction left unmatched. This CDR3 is CASSLSGRGTQYF. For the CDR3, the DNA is TGTGCCAGCAGTTTATCCGGGAGGGGGACCCAGTACTTC. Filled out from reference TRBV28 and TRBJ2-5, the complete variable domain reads DVKVTQSSRYLVKRTGEKVFLECVQDMDHENMFWYRQDPGLGLRLIYFSYDVKMKEKGDIPEGYSVSREKKERFSLILESASTNQTSMYLCASSLSGRGTQYFGPGTRLLVL.

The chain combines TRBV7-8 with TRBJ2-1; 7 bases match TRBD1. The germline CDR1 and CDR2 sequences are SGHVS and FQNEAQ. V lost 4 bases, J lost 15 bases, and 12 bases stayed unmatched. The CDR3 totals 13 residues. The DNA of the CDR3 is TGTGCCAGCAGCTCCCGGATGGACAGGTTGTTGTTCTTC. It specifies CASSSRMDRLLFF.

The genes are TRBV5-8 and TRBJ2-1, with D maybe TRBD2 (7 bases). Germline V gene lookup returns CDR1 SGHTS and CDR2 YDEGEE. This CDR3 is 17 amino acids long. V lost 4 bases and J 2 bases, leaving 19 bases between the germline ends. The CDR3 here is CASSLPRGAGAYNEQFF. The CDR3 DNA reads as TGTGCCAGCAGCCTCCCCCGGGGGGCGGGAGCCTACAATGAGCAGTTCTTC.

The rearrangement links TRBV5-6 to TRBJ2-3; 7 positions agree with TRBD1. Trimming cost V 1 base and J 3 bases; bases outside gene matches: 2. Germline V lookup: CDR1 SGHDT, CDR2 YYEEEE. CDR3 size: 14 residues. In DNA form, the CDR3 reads TGTGCCAGCAGCTTGTACAGGGGTACAGATACGCAGTATTTT. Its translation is CASSLYRGTDTQYF.

The CDR3 region has the DNA TGTGCCAGCAGCTGGCAGGGGACAGATACGCAGTATTTT. This sequence encodes CASSWQGTDTQYF. The chain combines TRBV7-8 with TRBJ2-3; possible D gene TRBD1, 6 bases. Deletions cut 4 bases from V and 3 bases from J, with 8 bases between. The CDR3 covers 13 residues. CDR1 SGHVS and CDR2 FQNEAQ come from the germline V gene.

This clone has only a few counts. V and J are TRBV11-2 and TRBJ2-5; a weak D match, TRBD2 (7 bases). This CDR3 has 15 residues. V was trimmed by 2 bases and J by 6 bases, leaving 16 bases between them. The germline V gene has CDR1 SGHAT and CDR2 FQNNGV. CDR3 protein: CASSLSGGRTKTQYF. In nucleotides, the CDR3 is TGTGCCAGCAGCTTATCCGGGGGGCGAACGAAGACCCAGTACTTC.

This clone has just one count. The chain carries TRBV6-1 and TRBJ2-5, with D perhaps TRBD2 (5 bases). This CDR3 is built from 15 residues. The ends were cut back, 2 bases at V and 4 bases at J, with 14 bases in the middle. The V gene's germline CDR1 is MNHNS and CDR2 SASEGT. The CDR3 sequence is CASSESRRRGETQYF. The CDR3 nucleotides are TGTGCCAGCAGTGAATCTAGACGCCGGGGAGAGACCCAGTACTTC.

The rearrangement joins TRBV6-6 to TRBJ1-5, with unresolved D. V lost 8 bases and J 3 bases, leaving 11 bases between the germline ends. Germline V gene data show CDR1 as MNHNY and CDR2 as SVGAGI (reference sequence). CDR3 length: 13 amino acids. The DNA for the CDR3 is TGTGCCAGCTCTTTAACAGCCAATCAGCCCCAGCATTTT. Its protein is CASSLTANQPQHF.

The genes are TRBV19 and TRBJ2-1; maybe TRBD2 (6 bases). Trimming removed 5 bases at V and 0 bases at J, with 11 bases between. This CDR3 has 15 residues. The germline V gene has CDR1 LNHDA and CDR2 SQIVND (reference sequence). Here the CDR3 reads CASSRVGSSYNEQFF. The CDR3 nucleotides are TGTGCCAGTAGTCGGGTCGGGAGCTCCTACAATGAGCAGTTCTTC.

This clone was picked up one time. CDR3 DNA sequence: TGTGCCTCCCGACAGGGGGCTAGCTATGGCTACACCTTC. Residues: CASRQGASYGYTF. This rearrangement joins TRBV2 to TRBJ1-2, with TRBD1 identical over 10 bases. The CDR3 is 13 residues long. Trimming cost V 11 bases and J 4 bases; bases outside gene matches: 7. Germline-derived CDR1 and CDR2 are SNHLY and FYNNEI.

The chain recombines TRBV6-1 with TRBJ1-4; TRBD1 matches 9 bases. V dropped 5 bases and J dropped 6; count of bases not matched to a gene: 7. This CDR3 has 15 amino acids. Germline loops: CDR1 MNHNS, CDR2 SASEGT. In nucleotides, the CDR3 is TGTGCCAGCAGTAAACAGGGGGCGGGAGATGAAAAACTGTTTTTT. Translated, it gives CASSKQGAGDEKLFF.

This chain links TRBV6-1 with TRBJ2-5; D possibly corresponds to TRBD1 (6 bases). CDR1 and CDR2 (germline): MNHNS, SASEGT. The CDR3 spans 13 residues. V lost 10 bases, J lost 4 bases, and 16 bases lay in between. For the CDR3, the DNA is TGTGCCAACCGGGACAACTCGGCAGAGACCCAGTACTTC. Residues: CANRDNSAETQYF.

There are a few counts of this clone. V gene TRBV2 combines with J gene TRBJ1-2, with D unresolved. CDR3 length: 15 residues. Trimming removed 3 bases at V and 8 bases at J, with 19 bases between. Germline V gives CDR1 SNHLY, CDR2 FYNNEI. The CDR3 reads CASSDYGSLRGGYTF. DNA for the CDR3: TGTGCCAGCAGTGATTATGGCAGCCTGAGAGGGGGCTACACCTTC.

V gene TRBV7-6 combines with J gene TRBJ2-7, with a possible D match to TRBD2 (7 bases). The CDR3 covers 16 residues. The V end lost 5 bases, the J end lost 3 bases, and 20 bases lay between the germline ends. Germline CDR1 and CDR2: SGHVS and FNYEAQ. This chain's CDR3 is CASSPKLGGRIYEQYF. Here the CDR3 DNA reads TGTGCCAGCAGCCCCAAACTCGGGGGGCGCATCTACGAGCAGTACTTC.

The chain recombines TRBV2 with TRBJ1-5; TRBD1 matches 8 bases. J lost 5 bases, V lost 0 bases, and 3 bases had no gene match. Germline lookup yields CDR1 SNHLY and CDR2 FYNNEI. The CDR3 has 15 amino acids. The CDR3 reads CASSEAGQAYQPQHF. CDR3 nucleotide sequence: TGTGCCAGCAGTGAAGCGGGACAGGCCTATCAGCCCCAGCATTTT.

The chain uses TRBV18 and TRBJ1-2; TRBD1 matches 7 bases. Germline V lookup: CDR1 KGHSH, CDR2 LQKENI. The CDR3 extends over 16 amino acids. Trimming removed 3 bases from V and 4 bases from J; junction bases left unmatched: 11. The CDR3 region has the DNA TGTGCCAGCTCACCTATTGAGGGGGCGCAGGGCTATGGCTACACCTTC. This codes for CASSPIEGAQGYGYTF.

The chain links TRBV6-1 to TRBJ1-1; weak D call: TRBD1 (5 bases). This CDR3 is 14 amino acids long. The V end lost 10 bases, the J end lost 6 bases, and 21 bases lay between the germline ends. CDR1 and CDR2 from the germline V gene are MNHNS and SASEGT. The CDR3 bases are TGTGCCACCGACTCGGCAGGGCTCGGCGCTGAAGCTTTCTTT. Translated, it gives CATDSAGLGAEAFF.

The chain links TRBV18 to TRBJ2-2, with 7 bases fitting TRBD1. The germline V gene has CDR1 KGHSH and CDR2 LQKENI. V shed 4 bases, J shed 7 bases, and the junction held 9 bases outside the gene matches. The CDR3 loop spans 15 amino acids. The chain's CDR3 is CASSLTDRANGELFF. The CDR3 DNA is TGTGCCAGCTCACTAACAGACAGGGCGAACGGGGAGCTGTTTTTT.

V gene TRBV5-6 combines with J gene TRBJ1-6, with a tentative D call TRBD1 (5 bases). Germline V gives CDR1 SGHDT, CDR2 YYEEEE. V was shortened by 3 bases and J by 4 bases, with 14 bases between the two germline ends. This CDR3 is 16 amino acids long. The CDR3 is CASSSTLQEYNSPLHF. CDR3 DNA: TGTGCCAGCAGCTCGACCTTACAGGAATATAATTCACCCCTCCACTTT.

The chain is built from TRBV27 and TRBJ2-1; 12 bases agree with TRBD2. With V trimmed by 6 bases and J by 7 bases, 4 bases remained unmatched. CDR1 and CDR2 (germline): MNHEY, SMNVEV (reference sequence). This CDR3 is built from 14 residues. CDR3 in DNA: TGTGCCAGCAGCCTAGCGGGGGGGCCGAATGAGCAGTTCTTC. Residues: CASSLAGGPNEQFF.

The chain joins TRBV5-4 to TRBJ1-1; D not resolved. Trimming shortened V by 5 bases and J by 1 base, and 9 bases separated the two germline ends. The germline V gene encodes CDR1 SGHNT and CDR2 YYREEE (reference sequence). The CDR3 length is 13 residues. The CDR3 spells CASRPGRNTEAFF. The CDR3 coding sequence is TGTGCCAGCAGACCCGGTAGGAACACTGAAGCTTTCTTT.

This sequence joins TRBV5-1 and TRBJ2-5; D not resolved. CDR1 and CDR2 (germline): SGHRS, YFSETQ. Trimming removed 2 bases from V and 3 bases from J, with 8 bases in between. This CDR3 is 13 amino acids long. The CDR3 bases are TGCGCCAGCAGCTTTGTCGGAGAAGAGACCCAGTACTTC. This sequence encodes CASSFVGEETQYF.

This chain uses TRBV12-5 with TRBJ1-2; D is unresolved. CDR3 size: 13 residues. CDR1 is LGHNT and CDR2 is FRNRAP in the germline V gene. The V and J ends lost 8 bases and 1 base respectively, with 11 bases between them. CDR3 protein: CASSPGNNYGYTF. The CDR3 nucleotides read TGTGCTAGTTCTCCAGGAAATAACTATGGCTACACCTTC.

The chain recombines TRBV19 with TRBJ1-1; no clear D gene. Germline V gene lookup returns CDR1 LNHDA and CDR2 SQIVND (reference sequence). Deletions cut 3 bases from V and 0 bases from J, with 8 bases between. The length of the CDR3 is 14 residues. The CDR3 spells CASSMREMNTEAFF. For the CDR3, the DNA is TGTGCCAGTAGTATGCGGGAAATGAACACTGAAGCTTTCTTT.